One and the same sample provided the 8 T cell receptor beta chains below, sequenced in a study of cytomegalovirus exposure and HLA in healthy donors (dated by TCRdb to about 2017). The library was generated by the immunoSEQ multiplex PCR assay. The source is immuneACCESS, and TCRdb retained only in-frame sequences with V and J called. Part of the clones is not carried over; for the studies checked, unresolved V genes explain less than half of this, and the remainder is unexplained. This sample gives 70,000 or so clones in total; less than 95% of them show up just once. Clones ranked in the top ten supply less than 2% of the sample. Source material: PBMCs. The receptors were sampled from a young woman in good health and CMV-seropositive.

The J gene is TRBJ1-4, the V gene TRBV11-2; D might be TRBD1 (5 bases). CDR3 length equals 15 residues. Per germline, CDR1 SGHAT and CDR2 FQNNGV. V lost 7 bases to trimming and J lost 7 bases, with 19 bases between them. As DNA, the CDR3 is TGTGCCAGCAATACCCGTGCAAACCAGGGTGAAAAACTGTTTTTT. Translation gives CASNTRANQGEKLFF.

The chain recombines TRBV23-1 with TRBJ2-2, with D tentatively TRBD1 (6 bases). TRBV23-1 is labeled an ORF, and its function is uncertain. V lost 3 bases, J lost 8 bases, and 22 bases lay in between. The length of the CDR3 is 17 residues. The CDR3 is CASSHLRGTPGSGELFF. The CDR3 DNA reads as TGCGCCAGCAGTCATTTGAGAGGGACACCCGGGTCGGGGGAGCTGTTTTTT.

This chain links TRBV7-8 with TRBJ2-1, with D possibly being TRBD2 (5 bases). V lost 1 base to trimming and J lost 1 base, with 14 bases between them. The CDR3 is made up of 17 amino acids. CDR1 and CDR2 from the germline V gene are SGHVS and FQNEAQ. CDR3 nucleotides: TGTGCCAGCAGCTTAGAAGGGCGGGCCCGATCCTACAATGAGCAGTTCTTC. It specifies CASSLEGRARSYNEQFF. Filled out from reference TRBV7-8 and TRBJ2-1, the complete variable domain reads GAGVSQSPRYKVAKRGQDVALRCDPISGHVSLFWYQQALGQGPEFLTYFQNEAQLDKSGLPSDRFFAERPEGSVSTLKIQRTQQEDSAVYLCASSLEGRARSYNEQFFGPGTRLTVL.

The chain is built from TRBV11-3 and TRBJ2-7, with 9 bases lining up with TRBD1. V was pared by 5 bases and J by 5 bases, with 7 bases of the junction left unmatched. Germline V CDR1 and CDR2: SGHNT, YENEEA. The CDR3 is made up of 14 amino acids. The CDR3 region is CASSPRTGADEQYF. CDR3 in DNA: TGTGCCAGCAGCCCCCGGACAGGGGCGGACGAGCAGTACTTC. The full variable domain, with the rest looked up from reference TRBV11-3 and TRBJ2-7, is EAGVVQSPRYKIIEKKQPVAFWCNPISGHNTLYWYLQNLGQGPELLIRYENEEAVDDSQLPKDRFSAERLKGVDSTLKIQPAELGDSAVYLCASSPRTGADEQYFGPGTRLTVT.

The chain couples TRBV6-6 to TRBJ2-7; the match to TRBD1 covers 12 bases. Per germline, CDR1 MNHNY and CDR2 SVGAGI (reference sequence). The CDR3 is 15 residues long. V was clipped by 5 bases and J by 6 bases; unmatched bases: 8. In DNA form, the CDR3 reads TGTGCCAGCAGTGATCTGGGACAGGGGGCGAGCGAGCAGTACTTC. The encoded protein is CASSDLGQGASEQYF.

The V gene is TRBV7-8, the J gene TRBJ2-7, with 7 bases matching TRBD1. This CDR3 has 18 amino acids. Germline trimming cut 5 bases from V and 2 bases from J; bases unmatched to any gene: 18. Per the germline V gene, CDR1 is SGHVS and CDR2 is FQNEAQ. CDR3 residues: CASSLPRPPRGQTYEQYF. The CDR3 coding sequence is TGTGCCAGCAGCCTCCCCCGCCCGCCTCGGGGACAGACCTACGAGCAGTACTTC.

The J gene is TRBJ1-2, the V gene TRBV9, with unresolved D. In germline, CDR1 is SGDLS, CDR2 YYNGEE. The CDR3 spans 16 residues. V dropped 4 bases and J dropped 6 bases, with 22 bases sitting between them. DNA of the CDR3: TGTGCCAGCAGCCACCATGAGAGGGTTAAAGCTGATGGCTACACCTTC. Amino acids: CASSHHERVKADGYTF.

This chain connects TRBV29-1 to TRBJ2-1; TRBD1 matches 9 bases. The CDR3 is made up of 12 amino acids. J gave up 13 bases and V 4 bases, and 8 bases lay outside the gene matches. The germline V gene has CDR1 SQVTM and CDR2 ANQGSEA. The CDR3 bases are TGCAGCGTTGTTCAGGGACAGGGAATACAGTTCTTC. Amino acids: CSVVQGQGIQFF.